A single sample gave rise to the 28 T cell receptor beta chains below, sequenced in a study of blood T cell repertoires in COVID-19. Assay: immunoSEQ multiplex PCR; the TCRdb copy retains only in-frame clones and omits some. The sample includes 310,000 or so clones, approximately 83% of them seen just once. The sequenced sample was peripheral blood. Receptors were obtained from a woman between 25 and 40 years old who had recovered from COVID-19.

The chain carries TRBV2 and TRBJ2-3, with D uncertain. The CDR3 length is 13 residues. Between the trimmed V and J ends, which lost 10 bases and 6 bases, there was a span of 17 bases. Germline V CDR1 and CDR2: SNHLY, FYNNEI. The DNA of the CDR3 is TGTGCCACGATTGGGCTCACCGCGGATACGCAGTATTTT. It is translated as CATIGLTADTQYF. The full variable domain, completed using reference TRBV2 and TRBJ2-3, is EPEVTQTPSHQVTQMGQEVILRCVPISNHLYFYWYRQILGQKVEFLVSFYNNEISEKSEIFDDQFSVERPDGSNFTLKIRSTKLEDSAMYFCATIGLTADTQYFGPGTRLTVL.

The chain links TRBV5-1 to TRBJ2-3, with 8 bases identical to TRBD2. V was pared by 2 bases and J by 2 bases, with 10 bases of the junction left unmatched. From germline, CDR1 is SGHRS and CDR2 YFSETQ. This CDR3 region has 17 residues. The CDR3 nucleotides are TGCGCCAGCAGCTTCCTTAAGCGGGGGTCCCACACAGATACGCAGTATTTT. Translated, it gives CASSFLKRGSHTDTQYF. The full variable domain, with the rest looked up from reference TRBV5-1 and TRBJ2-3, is KAGVTQTPRYLIKTRGQQVTLSCSPISGHRSVSWYQQTPGQGLQFLFEYFSETQRNKGNFPGRFSGRQFSNSRSEMNVSTLELGDSALYLCASSFLKRGSHTDTQYFGPGTRLTVL.

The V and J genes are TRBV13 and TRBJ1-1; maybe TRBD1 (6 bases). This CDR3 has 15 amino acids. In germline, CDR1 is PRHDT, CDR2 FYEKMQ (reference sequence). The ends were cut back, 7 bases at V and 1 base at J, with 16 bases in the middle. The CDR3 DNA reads TGTGCCAGCACCTTCGGGGGGGCTACGAACACTGAAGCTTTCTTT. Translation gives CASTFGGATNTEAFF.

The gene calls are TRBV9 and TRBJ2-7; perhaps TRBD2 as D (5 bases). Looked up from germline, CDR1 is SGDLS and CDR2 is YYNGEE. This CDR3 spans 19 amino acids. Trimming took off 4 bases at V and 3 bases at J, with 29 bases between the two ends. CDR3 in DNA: TGTGCCAGCAGCTCGAGGGCCTCGACGGGGTACCGTCCCCTCTACGAGCAGTACTTC. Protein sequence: CASSSRASTGYRPLYEQYF.

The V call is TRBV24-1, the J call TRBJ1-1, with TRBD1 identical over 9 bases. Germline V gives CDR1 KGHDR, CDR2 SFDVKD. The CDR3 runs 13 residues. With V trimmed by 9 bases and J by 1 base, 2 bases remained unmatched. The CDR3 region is CATGTGSNTEAFF. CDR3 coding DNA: TGTGCCACCGGGACAGGGTCGAACACTGAAGCTTTCTTT.

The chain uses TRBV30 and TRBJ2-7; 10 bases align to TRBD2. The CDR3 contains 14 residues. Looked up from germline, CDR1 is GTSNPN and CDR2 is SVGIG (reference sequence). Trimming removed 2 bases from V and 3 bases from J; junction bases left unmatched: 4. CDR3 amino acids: CAWSSAGGNYEQYF. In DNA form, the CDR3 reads TGTGCCTGGAGTTCAGCGGGGGGGAACTACGAGCAGTACTTC.

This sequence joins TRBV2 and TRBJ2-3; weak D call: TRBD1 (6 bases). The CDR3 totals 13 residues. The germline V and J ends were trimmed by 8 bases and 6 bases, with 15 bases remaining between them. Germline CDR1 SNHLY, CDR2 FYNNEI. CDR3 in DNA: TGTGCCAGCCAACTCAGGGGTTCGGATACGCAGTATTTT. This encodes CASQLRGSDTQYF.

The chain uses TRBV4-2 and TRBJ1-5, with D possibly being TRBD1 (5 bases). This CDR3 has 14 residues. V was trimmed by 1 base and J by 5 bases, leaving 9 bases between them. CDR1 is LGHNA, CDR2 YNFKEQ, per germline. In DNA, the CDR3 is TGTGCCAGCAGCCAAGGGGCAGGGCATCAGCCCCAGCATTTT. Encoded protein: CASSQGAGHQPQHF.

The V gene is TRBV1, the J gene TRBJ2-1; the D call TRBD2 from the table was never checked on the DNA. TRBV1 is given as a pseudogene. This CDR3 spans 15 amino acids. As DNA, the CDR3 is TGCACCAGCCTCCTGCCGGGAGGCTCTTACAATGAGCAGTTCTTC. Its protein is CTSLLPGGSYNEQFF.

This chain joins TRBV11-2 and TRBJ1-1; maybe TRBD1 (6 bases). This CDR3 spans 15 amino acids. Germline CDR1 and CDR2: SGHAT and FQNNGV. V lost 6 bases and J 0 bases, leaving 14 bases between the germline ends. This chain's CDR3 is CASRRTDPMNTEAFF. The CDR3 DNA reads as TGTGCCAGCAGACGGACAGATCCCATGAACACTGAAGCTTTCTTT.

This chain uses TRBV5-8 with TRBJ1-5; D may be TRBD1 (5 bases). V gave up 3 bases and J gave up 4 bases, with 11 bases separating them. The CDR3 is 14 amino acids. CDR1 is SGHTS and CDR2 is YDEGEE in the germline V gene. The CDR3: CASSSDRLNQPQHF. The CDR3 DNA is TGTGCCAGCAGCTCTGACAGACTTAATCAGCCCCAGCATTTT. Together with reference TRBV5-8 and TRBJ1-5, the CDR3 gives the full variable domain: EAGVTQSPTHLIKTRGQQATLRCSPISGHTSVYWYQQALGLGLQFLLWYDEGEERNRGNFPPRFSGRQFPNYSSELNVNALELEDSALYLCASSSDRLNQPQHFGDGTRLSIL.

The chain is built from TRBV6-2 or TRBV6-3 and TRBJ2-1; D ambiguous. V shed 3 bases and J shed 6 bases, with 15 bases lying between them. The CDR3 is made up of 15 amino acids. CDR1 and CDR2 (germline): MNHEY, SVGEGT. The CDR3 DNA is TGTGCCAGCAGTTATACGAACTATTTACGCAATGAGCAGTTCTTC. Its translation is CASSYTNYLRNEQFF.

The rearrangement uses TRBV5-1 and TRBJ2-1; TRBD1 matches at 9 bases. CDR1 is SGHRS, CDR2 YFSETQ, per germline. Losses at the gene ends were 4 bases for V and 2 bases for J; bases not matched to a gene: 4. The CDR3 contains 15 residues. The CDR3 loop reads CASSPGQGTYNEQFF. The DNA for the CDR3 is TGCGCCAGCAGCCCCGGACAGGGGACCTACAATGAGCAGTTCTTC.

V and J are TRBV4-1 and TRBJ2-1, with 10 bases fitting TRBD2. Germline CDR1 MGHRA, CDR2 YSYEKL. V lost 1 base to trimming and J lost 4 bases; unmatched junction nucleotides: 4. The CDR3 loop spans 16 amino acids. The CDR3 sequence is CASSQGLAGDYNEQFF. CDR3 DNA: TGCGCCAGCAGCCAAGGACTAGCGGGTGATTACAATGAGCAGTTCTTC.

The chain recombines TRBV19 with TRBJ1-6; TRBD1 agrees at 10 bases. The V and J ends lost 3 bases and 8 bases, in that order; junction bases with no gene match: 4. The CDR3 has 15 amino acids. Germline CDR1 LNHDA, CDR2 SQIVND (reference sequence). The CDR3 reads CASSIDRGPDSPLHF. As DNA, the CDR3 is TGTGCCAGTAGTATCGACAGGGGGCCGGATTCACCCCTCCACTTT.

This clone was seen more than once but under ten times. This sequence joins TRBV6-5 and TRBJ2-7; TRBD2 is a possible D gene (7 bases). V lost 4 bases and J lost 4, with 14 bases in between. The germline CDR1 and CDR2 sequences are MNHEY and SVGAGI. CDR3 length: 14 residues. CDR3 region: CASSSGLGGYEQYF. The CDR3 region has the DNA TGTGCCAGCAGTTCCGGACTAGGGGGGTACGAGCAGTACTTC.

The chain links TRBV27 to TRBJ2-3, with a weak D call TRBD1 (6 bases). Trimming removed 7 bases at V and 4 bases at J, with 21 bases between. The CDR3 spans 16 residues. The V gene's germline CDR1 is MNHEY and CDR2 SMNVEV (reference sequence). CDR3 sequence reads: CASTTLLGHRADTQYF. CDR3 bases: TGTGCCAGCACCACCCTGTTGGGACACCGCGCAGATACGCAGTATTTT.

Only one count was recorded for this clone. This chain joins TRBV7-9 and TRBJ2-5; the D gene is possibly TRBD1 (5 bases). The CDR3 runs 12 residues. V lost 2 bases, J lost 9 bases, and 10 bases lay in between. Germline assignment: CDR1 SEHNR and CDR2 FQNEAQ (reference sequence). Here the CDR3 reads CASSLSQGSQYF. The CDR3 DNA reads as TGTGCCAGCAGCTTATCGCAGGGCTCCCAGTACTTC.

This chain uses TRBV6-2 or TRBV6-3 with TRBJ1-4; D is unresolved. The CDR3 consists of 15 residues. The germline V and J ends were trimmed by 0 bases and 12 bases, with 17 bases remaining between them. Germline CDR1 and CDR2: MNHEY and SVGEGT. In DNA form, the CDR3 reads TGTGCCAGCAGTTACTCGGACGGGAATTATGAGGAACTGTTTTTT. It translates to CASSYSDGNYEELFF.

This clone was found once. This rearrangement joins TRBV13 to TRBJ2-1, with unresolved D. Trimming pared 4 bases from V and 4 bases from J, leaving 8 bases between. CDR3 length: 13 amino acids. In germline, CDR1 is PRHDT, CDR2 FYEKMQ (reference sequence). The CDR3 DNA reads TGTGCCAGCAGCTCGCGGATTTACAATGAGCAGTTCTTC. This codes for CASSSRIYNEQFF.

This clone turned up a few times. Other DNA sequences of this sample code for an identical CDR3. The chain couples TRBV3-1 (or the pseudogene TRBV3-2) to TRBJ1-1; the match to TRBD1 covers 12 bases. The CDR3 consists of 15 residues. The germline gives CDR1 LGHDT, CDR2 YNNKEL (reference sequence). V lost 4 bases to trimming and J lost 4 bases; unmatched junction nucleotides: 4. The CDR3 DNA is TGTGCCAGCAGCCCGGGACAGGGGGCGCGCACTGAAGCTTTCTTT. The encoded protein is CASSPGQGARTEAFF.

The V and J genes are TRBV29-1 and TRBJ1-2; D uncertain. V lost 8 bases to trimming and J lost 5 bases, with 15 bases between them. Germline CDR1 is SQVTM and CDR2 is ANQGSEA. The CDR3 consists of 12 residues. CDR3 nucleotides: TGCAGCTATAGCTCCCTGGTATATGGCTACACCTTC. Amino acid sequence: CSYSSLVYGYTF.

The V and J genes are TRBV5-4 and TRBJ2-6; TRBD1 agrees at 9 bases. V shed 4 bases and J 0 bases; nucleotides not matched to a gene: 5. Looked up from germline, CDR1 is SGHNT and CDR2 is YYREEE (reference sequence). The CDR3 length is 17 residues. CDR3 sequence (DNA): TGTGCCAGCAGCCTGGGACAGGGTGCCTCTGGGGCCAACGTCCTGACTTTC. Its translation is CASSLGQGASGANVLTF.

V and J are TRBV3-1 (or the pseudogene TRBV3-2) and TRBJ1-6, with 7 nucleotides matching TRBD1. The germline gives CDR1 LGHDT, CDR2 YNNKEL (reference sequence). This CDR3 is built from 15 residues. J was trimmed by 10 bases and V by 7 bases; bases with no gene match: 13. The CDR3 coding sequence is TGTGCCAGCACCCTCAACAGGGGTATTGGGTCACCCCTCCACTTT. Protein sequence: CASTLNRGIGSPLHF.

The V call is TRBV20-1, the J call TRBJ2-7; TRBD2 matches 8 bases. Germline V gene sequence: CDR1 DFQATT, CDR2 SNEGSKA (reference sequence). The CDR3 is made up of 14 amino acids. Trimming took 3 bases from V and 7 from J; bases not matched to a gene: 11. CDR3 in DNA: TGCAGTGCTAGTCGTCCGGGGACTAGGGCTGAGCAGTACTTC. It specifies CSASRPGTRAEQYF.

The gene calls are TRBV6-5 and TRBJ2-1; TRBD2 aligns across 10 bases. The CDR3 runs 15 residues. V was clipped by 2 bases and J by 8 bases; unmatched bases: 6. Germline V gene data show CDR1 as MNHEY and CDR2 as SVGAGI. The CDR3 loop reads CASSYEREGRHEQFF. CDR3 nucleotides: TGTGCCAGCAGTTACGAGCGGGAGGGCCGTCATGAGCAGTTCTTC.

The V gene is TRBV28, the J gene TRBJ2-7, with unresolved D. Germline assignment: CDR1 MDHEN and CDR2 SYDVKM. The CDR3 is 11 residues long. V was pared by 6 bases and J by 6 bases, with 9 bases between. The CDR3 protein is CASRSVGEQYF. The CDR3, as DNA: TGTGCCAGCAGAAGCGTTGGCGAGCAGTACTTC.

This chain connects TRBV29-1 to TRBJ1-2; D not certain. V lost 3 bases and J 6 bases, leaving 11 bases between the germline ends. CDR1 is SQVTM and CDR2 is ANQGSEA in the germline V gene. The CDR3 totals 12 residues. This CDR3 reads CSVDTEGHGYTF. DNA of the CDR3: TGCAGCGTTGACACGGAGGGTCATGGCTACACCTTC.